The 14 T cell receptor beta chains presented below share a single source sample, sequenced in a study of T cells after posttransplantation cyclophosphamide. Method: immunoSEQ multiplex PCR; TCRdb's copy keeps in-frame clones and lacks some. The table lists tens of thousands of clones, no singletons, with about 2% in the top ten. Busulfan-fludarabine conditioning, marrow transplant, and cyclophosphamide on days +3 and +4 were administered. The sequences come from PBMCs, collected after allogeneic stem cell transplant with posttransplant cyclophosphamide. The source is a male patient in his late teens or twenties who received an allogeneic stem cell transplant from a related donor, was CMV-positive, and had no GVHD. Among the T cells, some may be from the graft donor.

This clone was seen ten or more times. The chain combines TRBV7-3 with TRBJ1-1; D uncertain. The V end was cut by 0 bases, the J end by 3 bases, with 5 bases between. Germline loops: CDR1 SGHTA, CDR2 FQGTGA. The CDR3 consists of 13 residues. The CDR3, as DNA: TGTGCCAGCAGCTTAACCGGGGACACTGAAGCTTTCTTT. This sequence encodes CASSLTGDTEAFF.

This clone came up many times. The chain's CDR3 is CASSTDRASDTQYF. The CDR3 DNA reads TGCGCCAGCAGCACGGACAGGGCCTCAGATACGCAGTATTTT. J is TRBJ2-3 and V is TRBV5-1, with 8 bases fitting TRBD1. CDR1 is SGHRS, CDR2 YFSETQ, per germline. This CDR3 has 14 amino acids. The J segment lost 4 bases and the V segment lost 4 bases, leaving 5 bases of the junction unmatched.

This clone was detected ten times or more. V gene TRBV27 combines with J gene TRBJ1-5; D is uncertain. There are 12 residues in the CDR3. The V and J ends lost 8 bases and 0 bases respectively, with 5 bases between them. Germline V lookup: CDR1 MNHEY, CDR2 SMNVEV (reference sequence). CDR3 DNA: TGTGCCAGCTGGAGTAGCAATCAGCCCCAGCATTTT. It is translated as CASWSSNQPQHF.

This clone was counted ten times or more. This chain connects TRBV28 to TRBJ2-1; 11 bases match TRBD2. The CDR3 has 17 amino acids. From germline, CDR1 is MDHEN and CDR2 SYDVKM. Losses at the gene ends were 3 bases for V and 6 bases for J; bases not matched to a gene: 10. The CDR3 nucleotides read TGTGCCAGCAGTTTGGAACTAGCGGGAGCTATACGCAATGAGCAGTTCTTC. This encodes CASSLELAGAIRNEQFF.

Many counts were recorded for this clone. CDR3 sequence: CSVLDRSNQPQHF. The CDR3 region has the DNA TGCAGCGTCCTTGACAGGAGCAATCAGCCCCAGCATTTT. The gene calls are TRBV29-1 and TRBJ1-5, with a tentative D call TRBD1 (6 bases). Per the germline V gene, CDR1 is SQVTM and CDR2 is ANQGSEA. V was shortened by 6 bases and J by 1 base, with 10 bases between the two germline ends. The CDR3 has 13 residues. The variable domain in full, with the rest retrieved from reference TRBV29-1 and TRBJ1-5, is SAVISQKPSRDICQRGTSLTIQCQVDSQVTMMFWYRQQPGQSLTLIATANQGSEATYESGFVIDKFPISRPNLTFSTLTVSNMSPEDSSIYLCSVLDRSNQPQHFGDGTRLSIL.

There are many counts of this clone. V and J are TRBV5-1 and TRBJ2-1; D is possibly TRBD1 (6 bases). CDR1 and CDR2 from the germline V gene are SGHRS and YFSETQ. V lost 2 bases, J lost 8 bases, and 8 bases lay in between. The CDR3 loop spans 12 amino acids. The CDR3 DNA reads TGCGCCAGCAGCTTTCGGACAGATGAGCAGTTCTTC. It encodes CASSFRTDEQFF.

This clone was seen ten or more times. The CDR3 loop is CASSLTTSGFNEQFF. CDR3 nucleotide sequence: TGTGCCAGCAGCTTAACGACTAGCGGGTTCAATGAGCAGTTCTTC. The rearrangement joins TRBV7-3 to TRBJ2-1; 10 positions match TRBD2. J was trimmed by 6 bases and V by 0 bases; bases with no gene match: 2. The CDR3 is 15 residues long. The germline CDR1 and CDR2 sequences are SGHTA and FQGTGA. The full variable domain, completed using reference TRBV7-3 and TRBJ2-1, is GAGVSQTPSNKVTEKGKYVELRCDPISGHTALYWYRQSLGQGPEFLIYFQGTGAADDSGLPNDRFFAVRPEGSVSTLKIQRTERGDSAVYLCASSLTTSGFNEQFFGPGTRLTVL.

This clone was seen repeatedly, ten times or more. The V gene is TRBV28, the J gene TRBJ1-2; tentatively, D is TRBD1 (6 bases). V was cut by 2 bases and J by 9 bases, with 13 bases left in between. The CDR3 extends over 13 amino acids. Germline values: CDR1 MDHEN, CDR2 SYDVKM. The CDR3 DNA reads TGTGCCAGCAGTTTAAAGGGGACAACAAGCTACACCTTC. Protein product: CASSLKGTTSYTF.

There are many counts of this clone. The chain uses TRBV27 and TRBJ1-6; TRBD1 might be the D (6 bases). V lost 8 bases to trimming and J lost 9 bases, with 20 bases between them. CDR1 and CDR2 (germline): MNHEY, SMNVEV (reference sequence). The CDR3 spans 15 residues. CDR3 protein: CASSKYRAESSPLHF. The DNA of the CDR3 is TGTGCCAGCTCTAAATACAGGGCAGAGAGTTCACCCCTCCACTTT.

In this sample, this clone turned up many times. The chain has TRBV9 and TRBJ1-2; 10 nucleotides line up with TRBD1. With V trimmed by 3 bases and J by 5 bases, 4 bases remained unmatched. The germline gives CDR1 SGDLS, CDR2 YYNGEE. The CDR3 consists of 14 residues. The CDR3 spells CASSADRGPYGYTF. CDR3 DNA sequence: TGTGCCAGCAGCGCCGACAGGGGGCCGTATGGCTACACCTTC.

This clone came up many times. The chain uses TRBV5-4 and TRBJ2-7; D may be TRBD1 (6 bases). Germline CDR1 SGHNT, CDR2 YYREEE (reference sequence). The CDR3 runs to 15 residues. Trimming removed 2 bases from V and 2 bases from J, with 14 bases in between. DNA for the CDR3: TGTGCCAGCAGCTTAGGTGGGGGCCACACCTACGAGCAGTACTTC. Its translation: CASSLGGGHTYEQYF.

This clone appeared many times. This chain links TRBV28 with TRBJ2-7, with 9 bases that match TRBD1. CDR1 is MDHEN and CDR2 is SYDVKM in the germline V gene. This CDR3 region has 15 residues. The V gene end was trimmed by 2 bases and the J gene end by 5 bases; junction bases not matched to a gene: 7. CDR3 sequence reads: CASSLPRTGEDEQYF. In nucleotides, the CDR3 is TGTGCCAGCAGTTTACCCAGGACAGGGGAAGACGAGCAGTACTTC.

This clone was detected ten times or more. In DNA form, the CDR3 reads TGTGCCAGCAGCGCCTTGGGCTCCAACCCCGAGCAGTACTTC. It translates to CASSALGSNPEQYF. The rearrangement uses TRBV7-9 and TRBJ2-7; no clear D gene. Trimming removed 5 bases at V and 6 bases at J, with 17 bases between. Germline assignment: CDR1 SEHNR and CDR2 FQNEAQ (reference sequence). This CDR3 has 14 residues.

Ten or more counts support this clone. This chain uses TRBV10-3 with TRBJ1-1; 9 bases are a match to TRBD1. V lost 6 bases and J lost 1; bases outside the gene matches: 12. This CDR3 comprises 17 residues. Germline CDR1 ENHRY, CDR2 SYGVKD. This chain's CDR3 is CAIRKHTGGERNTEAFF. The CDR3 bases are TGTGCCATCAGGAAGCATACAGGGGGCGAACGGAACACTGAAGCTTTCTTT.